The 16 T cell receptor beta chains below all came from one sample that was sequenced in a study of technical replicates of blood from a few donors. Sequencing was performed with immunoSEQ multiplex PCR; in TCRdb, only in-frame clones are kept and a portion is missing. Of 65,000 to 80,000 clones in the sample, approximately 91% were seen once. The sequenced material came from T cells isolated from PBMCs. The receptor source for this set is a human donor in good health.

This rearrangement joins TRBV4-1 to TRBJ1-4; 10 bases are a match to TRBD1. The CDR3 is 16 residues long. Trimming at V came to 1 base and at J to 5 bases, leaving 4 bases not matched to a gene. CDR1 is MGHRA and CDR2 is YSYEKL in the germline V gene. CDR3 in DNA: TGCGCCAGCAGCCAAGGGGGGGACAGGGGAAATGAAAAACTGTTTTTT. Translating gives CASSQGGDRGNEKLFF.

The chain carries TRBV5-5 and TRBJ1-2; 9 nucleotides line up with TRBD1. Germline assignment: CDR1 SGHKS and CDR2 YYEKEE (reference sequence). The CDR3 runs 14 residues. The ends lost 7 bases at V and 5 bases at J; junction bases unmatched: 9. In DNA, the CDR3 is TGTGCCAGCGGCACAGGGGGCGCAGGGTATGGCTACACCTTC. This encodes CASGTGGAGYGYTF.

The chain employs TRBV9 and TRBJ1-5, with 7 bases matching TRBD1. The trim removed 4 bases at V and 9 bases at J, leaving 7 bases unmatched. Looked up from germline, CDR1 is SGDLS and CDR2 is YYNGEE. There are 13 residues in the CDR3. The CDR3 DNA reads TGTGCCAGCAGCAAACAGGGGCTGCGGCCCCAGCATTTT. The encoded protein is CASSKQGLRPQHF.

J is TRBJ1-3 and V is TRBV5-1; TRBD1 might be the D (5 bases). Germline V gene sequence: CDR1 SGHRS, CDR2 YFSETQ. This CDR3 spans 16 amino acids. V was clipped by 4 bases and J by 0 bases, with 14 bases between them. In nucleotides, the CDR3 is TGCGCCAGCAGCATTCTGGGACTGTACTCTGGAAACACCATATATTTT. The encoded protein is CASSILGLYSGNTIYF.

The gene calls are TRBV2 and TRBJ2-1, with no clear D. Germline CDR1 SNHLY, CDR2 FYNNEI. V was shortened by 6 bases and J by 6 bases, with 12 bases between the two germline ends. The CDR3 loop spans 13 amino acids. The CDR3 loop reads CASRALESNEQFF. The CDR3 DNA follows: TGTGCCAGCAGGGCTTTGGAGAGCAATGAGCAGTTCTTC.

V gene TRBV25-1 combines with J gene TRBJ1-1; TRBD1 matches 9 bases. Germline V gene sequence: CDR1 MGHDK, CDR2 SYGVNS. The CDR3 has 15 amino acids. The junction had 8 bases not matched to a gene; V was cut back by 8 bases and J by 1 base. The CDR3: CASQGQGNKNTEAFF. The CDR3 bases are TGTGCCAGCCAGGGACAGGGAAACAAGAACACTGAAGCTTTCTTT.

The rearrangement links TRBV11-3 to TRBJ2-5; tentative D call: TRBD1 (6 bases). The CDR3 is 12 amino acids. Germline CDR1 SGHNT, CDR2 YENEEA. Between the trimmed V and J ends, which lost 5 bases and 2 bases, there was a span of 6 bases. The DNA of the CDR3 is TGTGCCAGCAGCAGGGGGCAAGAGACCCAGTACTTC. Translating gives CASSRGQETQYF.

This clone was seen once. V gene TRBV7-9 combines with J gene TRBJ2-2; 10 bases are shared with TRBD2. The CDR3 is 17 residues long. Unmatched junction bases numbered 11, after V lost 5 bases and J lost 5 bases. CDR1 and CDR2 (germline): SEHNR, FQNEAQ (reference sequence). The chain's CDR3 is CASSPSSGRSVTGELFF. In DNA, the CDR3 is TGTGCCAGCAGCCCCTCTAGCGGGAGATCAGTAACCGGGGAGCTGTTTTTT.

CDR3 in amino acids: CASSPGSNEQFF. CDR3 coding DNA: TGTGCCAGCTCACCCGGGAGCAATGAGCAGTTCTTC. The chain has TRBV18 and TRBJ2-1; possibly TRBD2 for D (6 bases). The V end lost 3 bases, the J end lost 6 bases, and 6 bases lay between the germline ends. Germline lookup yields CDR1 KGHSH and CDR2 LQKENI. This CDR3 contains 12 residues.

V usage is TRBV18 and J usage is TRBJ1-2, with D perhaps matching TRBD1 (6 bases). CDR3 size: 12 residues. The V and J ends lost 0 bases and 7 bases respectively, with 6 bases between them. From germline, CDR1 is KGHSH and CDR2 LQKENI. The CDR3 spells CASSPPRGGYTF. CDR3 DNA sequence: TGTGCCAGCTCACCACCCAGGGGTGGCTACACCTTC.

This clone was seen once. V is TRBV2 and J is TRBJ1-1; the D is unclear. The V end was cut by 4 bases, the J end by 2 bases, with 11 bases between. Looked up from germline, CDR1 is SNHLY and CDR2 is FYNNEI. The length of the CDR3 is 14 residues. CDR3 coding DNA: TGTGCCAGCAGTGTGAGAGTCATTAACACTGAAGCTTTCTTT. Protein sequence: CASSVRVINTEAFF.

The chain is built from TRBV5-6 and TRBJ2-7; 10 nucleotides line up with TRBD2. The CDR3 extends over 15 amino acids. The trim removed 7 bases at V and 4 bases at J, leaving 11 bases unmatched. Germline V gene data show CDR1 as SGHDT and CDR2 as YYEEEE. The CDR3 nucleotides are TGTGCCAGCGCTATACCCGGACTAGCGGAATACGAGCAGTACTTC. Protein: CASAIPGLAEYEQYF.

The chain uses TRBV30 and TRBJ2-3; tentative D call: TRBD2 (6 bases). V dropped 7 bases and J dropped 2 bases, with 19 bases sitting between them. CDR3 length: 15 amino acids. CDR1 and CDR2 (germline): GTSNPN, SVGIG (reference sequence). CDR3 amino acids: CAFFPGSPVTDTQYF. The CDR3 DNA reads as TGTGCCTTTTTCCCCGGGAGCCCGGTCACAGATACGCAGTATTTT.

The chain has TRBV19 and TRBJ1-5; no firm D call. V gave up 8 bases and J gave up 10 bases, with 18 bases separating them. Germline V gene lookup returns CDR1 LNHDA and CDR2 SQIVND (reference sequence). There are 13 residues in the CDR3. CDR3 amino acids: CASGVGGNSPQHF. CDR3 bases: TGTGCCAGTGGAGTAGGAGGGAATAGTCCCCAGCATTTT.

This chain connects TRBV11-1 to TRBJ2-1; a weak D match, TRBD2 (6 bases). Germline CDR1 is SGHAT and CDR2 is FQDESV (reference sequence). The CDR3 has 14 amino acids. V was pared by 4 bases and J by 1 base, with 8 bases between. The CDR3 is CASSWRESYNEQFF. CDR3 nucleotide sequence: TGTGCCAGCAGCTGGAGGGAGTCCTACAATGAGCAGTTCTTC.

The chain couples TRBV11-2 to TRBJ2-5; D is unclear. This CDR3 comprises 11 residues. V shed 6 bases and J shed 7 bases, with 9 bases lying between them. Germline V gene data show CDR1 as SGHAT and CDR2 as FQNNGV. The CDR3 sequence: CASSSIMTQYF. The CDR3 DNA sequence: TGTGCCAGCAGTTCTATTATGACCCAGTACTTC.